This TCR beta chain was documented in a study of Siglec-9 on CD8 T cells in melanoma. This clone was seen a handful of times. Its antigen is as yet unknown. CDR3 length: 13 amino acids. The germline V and J ends were trimmed by 6 bases and 4 bases, with 10 bases remaining between them. Germline V gene sequence: CDR1 MNHEY, CDR2 SMNVEV (reference sequence). Findings of the study overall: An effector memory CD8+ T-cell subset seemingly accumulating in melanoma was reportedly marked and regulated by Siglec-9.

Data came from immunoSEQ multiplex PCR; TCRdb stores just in-frame clones and leaves some out. The sample has about 30,000 clones, 75% to 90% seen once. This TCR was sampled from a human donor in good health. Input material: Siglec-9- CD8+ T cells sorted from blood. The chain uses TRBV27 and TRBJ1-5, with unresolved D. This CDR3 is CASSLSTNQPQHF. The CDR3 DNA is TGTGCCAGCAGCCTGAGTACAAATCAGCCCCAGCATTTT.